The subject of this entry is one T cell receptor beta chain. Its antigen is still unknown. Base qualities are not provided; no much larger clone lies one nucleotide away. Trimming leaves V shorter by 2 bases and J shorter by 7 bases, with the junction holding 10 bases beyond the gene matches. The germline V gene (reference sequence) supplies CDR1 LNHDA and CDR2 SQIVND. The CDR3 measures 16 amino acids from cysteine to phenylalanine. This entry keeps only the CDR3 DNA: 48 bases, framed from base 1. The data originate from a study of T cell changes during pregnancy in multiple sclerosis (dated 2019 in TCRdb). About the investigation overall: Changes in the T cell repertoire over the course of pregnancy were examined in this study in women with multiple sclerosis.

The library was built by means of the immunoSEQ multiplex PCR assay. TCRdb obtained this table from immuneACCESS and retained in-frame rearrangements with V and J assigned. These tables miss some clones; where compared with another copy, unresolved V genes account for less than half of the shortfall, and the remainder is unexplained. The sample table holds roughly 100,000 clones, of which 75% to 95% were seen once. The ten largest account for around 3.2% of the sample. The sequence is built from TRBV19 and TRBJ2-1; 8 middle bases align to TRBD2. The receptor's source is a female donor with multiple sclerosis, enrolled in a pregnancy study. The sequencing here drew on peripheral blood, taken in the second trimester of pregnancy. The CDR3 here reads CASSISVGRARNEQFF. The DNA sequence follows: TGTGCCAGTAGTATATCGGTCGGGAGGGCCAGGAATGAGCAGTTCTTC.